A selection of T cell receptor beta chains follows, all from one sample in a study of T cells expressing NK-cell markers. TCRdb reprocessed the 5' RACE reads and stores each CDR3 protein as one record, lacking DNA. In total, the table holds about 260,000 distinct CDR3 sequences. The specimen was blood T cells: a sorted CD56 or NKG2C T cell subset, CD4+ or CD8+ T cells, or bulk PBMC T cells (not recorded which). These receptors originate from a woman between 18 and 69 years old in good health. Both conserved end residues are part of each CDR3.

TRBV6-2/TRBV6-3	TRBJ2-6	CASSYVGGSGGANVLTF
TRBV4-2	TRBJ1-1	CASSKQGQGGTEAFF
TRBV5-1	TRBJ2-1	CASSLTSGVRAEQFF
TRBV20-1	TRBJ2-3	CSAGRSGSRGTDTQYF
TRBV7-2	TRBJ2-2	CASSLRGGGTGELFF
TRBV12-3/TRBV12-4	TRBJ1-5	CASSRQGRDQPQHF
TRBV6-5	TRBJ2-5	CASSYQTSGQETQYF
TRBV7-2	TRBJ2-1	CASSSERGSDEQFF
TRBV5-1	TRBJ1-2	CASSLYDRGYYGYTF
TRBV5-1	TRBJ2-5	CASSPKPPYRDRGETQYF
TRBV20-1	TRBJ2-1	CSARRLVRGYNEQFF
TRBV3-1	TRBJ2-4	CASSQPGLAKNIQYF
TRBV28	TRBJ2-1	CASSLALAGGADNEQFF
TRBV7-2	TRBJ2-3	CASSLPPGRRRNTQYF
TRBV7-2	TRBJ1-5	CASSSDRVQPQHF
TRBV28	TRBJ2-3	CASSFPLGGGAQYF
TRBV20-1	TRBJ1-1	CSASKTGGLDTEAFF
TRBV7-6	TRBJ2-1	CASSPGTESIGEQFF
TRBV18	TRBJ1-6	CASSPAWSSYNSPLHF
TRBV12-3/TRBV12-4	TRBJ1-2	CASSLTVGLYGYTF
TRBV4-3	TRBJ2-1	CASSQEAKAGVSYNEQFF
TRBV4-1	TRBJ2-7	CASSQGPSYEQYF
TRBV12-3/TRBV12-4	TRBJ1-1	CASTGQGHTEAFF
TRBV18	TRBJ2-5	CASSAGQQETQYF
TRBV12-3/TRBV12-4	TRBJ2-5	CATGPGLQETQYF
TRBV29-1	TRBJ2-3	CSVGDSPTDTQYF
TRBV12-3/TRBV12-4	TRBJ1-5	CASSRLRRSNQPQHF
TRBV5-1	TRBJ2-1	CASSFAEFYNEQFF
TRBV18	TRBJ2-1	CASSLKGDLGEQFF
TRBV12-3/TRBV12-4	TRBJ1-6	CASSRRDRNNSPLHF
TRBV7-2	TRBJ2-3	CASSLRFPAGDTQYF
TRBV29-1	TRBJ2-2	CSVGLLNTGELFF
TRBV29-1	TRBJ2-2	CSGRTSGSAGELFF
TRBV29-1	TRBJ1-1	CSVVGGETEAFF